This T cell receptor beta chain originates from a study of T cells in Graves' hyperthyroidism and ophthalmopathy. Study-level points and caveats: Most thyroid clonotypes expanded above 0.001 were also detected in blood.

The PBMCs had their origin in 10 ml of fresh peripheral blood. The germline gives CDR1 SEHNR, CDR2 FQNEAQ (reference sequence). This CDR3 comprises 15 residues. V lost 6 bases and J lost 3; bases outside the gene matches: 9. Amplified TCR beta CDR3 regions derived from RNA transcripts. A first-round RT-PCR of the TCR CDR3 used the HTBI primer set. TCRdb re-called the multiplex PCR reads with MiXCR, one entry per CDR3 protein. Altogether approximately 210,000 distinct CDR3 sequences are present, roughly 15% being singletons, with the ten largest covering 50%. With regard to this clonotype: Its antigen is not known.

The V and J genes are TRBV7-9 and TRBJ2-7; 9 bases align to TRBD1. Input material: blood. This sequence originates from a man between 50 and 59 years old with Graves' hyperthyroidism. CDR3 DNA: TGTGCCAGCAGTTTATCTGGGACAGGGAACTACGAGCAGTACTTC. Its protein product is CASSLSGTGNYEQYF.